This T cell receptor beta chain came from a study of CD8 T cells in ankylosing spondylitis. Germline assignment: CDR1 DFQATT and CDR2 SNEGSKA (reference sequence). The CDR3 has 16 residues. TCRdb re-analysed the 5' RACE reads in MiXCR, keeping a single row per CDR3 protein. This sample carries more than 250,000 distinct CDR3 sequences, around 10% of them seen once, and the ten largest clones take 8% to 9.5%. A few counts support this clonotype. The origin of this receptor is a female donor with ankylosing spondylitis or in good health (not recorded which). The sample comprised blood, either unsorted or a sorted T cell fraction (not recorded which). The chain is built from TRBV20-1 and TRBJ1-2; 11 positions agree with TRBD1. This chain's CDR3 is CRPVSGTGGSNYGYTF. In DNA form, the CDR3 reads TGCAGACCCGTTTCCGGGACAGGGGGGTCTAACTATGGCTACACCTTC.